These T cell receptor beta chains were read from a single sample in a study of OX40 agonist ivuxolimab in advanced cancers. Profiled with immunoSEQ multiplex PCR; TCRdb holds only in-frame clones, not every one. The sample consists of about 30,000 clones, about 74% of them appearing once. The input for sequencing was CD4+ or CD8+ T cells sorted from blood, taken in a trial of the OX40 agonist ivuxolimab. The receptors stem from an adult with an advanced solid tumor such as melanoma, head and neck, liver or kidney cancer. Each CDR3 is given with its conserved first and last residue. D genes are given only for firm matches. Size is stated for part of the rows, as once, few or many counts, or as a class when the clone is expanded.

TRBV6-1,NA,TRBJ2-1,NA,17,CASSEESGARGYNEQFF,TGTGCCAGCAGTGAAGAGTCGGGGGCGCGTGGTTACAATGAGCAGTTCTTC
TRBV10-1,NA,TRBJ2-1,NA,14,CASRLTDQRREQFF,TGCGCCAGCAGGCTTACGGACCAGCGACGGGAGCAGTTCTTC
TRBV11-2,NA,TRBJ2-5,TRBD2,17,CASSLGASGGLQETQYF,TGTGCCAGCAGCTTAGGGGCTAGCGGGGGGCTACAAGAGACCCAGTACTTC
TRBV5-6,NA,TRBJ2-1,NA,13,CASRIGQYNEQFF,TGTGCCAGCAGGATAGGGCAGTACAATGAGCAGTTCTTC
TRBV2,NA,TRBJ2-7,TRBD1,14,CASSAYRGVYEQYF,TGTGCCAGCAGTGCTTACAGGGGGGTCTACGAGCAGTACTTC
TRBV5-1,NA,TRBJ2-3,NA,14,CASSYSRAQDTQYF,TGCGCCAGCAGCTATTCCAGGGCCCAAGATACGCAGTATTTT
TRBV2,NA,TRBJ1-1,NA,15,CASSVGHLGATEAFF,TGTGCCAGCAGTGTAGGGCACCTCGGGGCCACTGAAGCTTTCTTT
TRBV4-1,NA,TRBJ1-2,NA,13,CASSLEENYGYTF,TGCGCCAGCAGCCTTGAGGAGAACTATGGCTACACCTTC
TRBV15,NA,TRBJ1-2,NA,14,CATSKTGQSYGYTF,TGTGCCACCAGCAAAACCGGACAGAGTTATGGCTACACCTTC
TRBV4-1,NA,TRBJ1-2,NA,15,CASSRQGGRNYGYTF,TGCGCCAGCAGCCGGCAAGGAGGCCGGAACTATGGCTACACCTTC
TRBV6-6,NA,TRBJ1-6,TRBD1,16,CASSPPRQGANSPLHF,TGTGCCAGCAGTCCCCCGCGGCAGGGGGCGAATTCACCCCTCCACTTT
TRBV10-3,medium-sized,TRBJ2-2,NA,12,CASRPNTGELFF,TGTGCCTCCAGGCCGAACACCGGGGAGCTGTTTTTT
TRBV6-5,medium-sized,TRBJ1-1,TRBD1,15,CASRPPTGYGTEAFF,TGTGCCAGCAGACCACCGACAGGGTATGGCACTGAAGCTTTCTTT
TRBV9,NA,TRBJ1-4,TRBD1,16,CASSLRQTGPREKLFF,TGTGCCAGCAGCCTACGTCAGACAGGGCCCAGAGAAAAACTGTTTTTT
TRBV11-2,few,TRBJ2-5,NA,14,CASSLSTRRETQYF,TGTGCCAGCAGTTTATCGACTAGGCGGGAGACCCAGTACTTC
TRBV2,NA,TRBJ1-1,NA,16,CASSLHSTFMNTEAFF,TGTGCCAGCAGTCTCCACTCGACATTTATGAACACTGAAGCTTTCTTT
TRBV12-5,NA,TRBJ1-4,TRBD1,17,CASGNDLSGTGKEKLFF,TGTGCTAGTGGTAACGATCTCTCCGGGACAGGGAAAGAAAAACTGTTTTTT
TRBV5-1,once,TRBJ2-1,TRBD2,15,CASSFGASGGNEQFF,TGCGCCAGCAGCTTTGGGGCTAGCGGGGGTAATGAGCAGTTCTTC
TRBV6-1,few,TRBJ2-3,NA,12,CASSQHTDTQYF,TGTGCCAGCAGCCAGCACACAGATACGCAGTATTTT
TRBV5-1,NA,TRBJ1-2,TRBD1,15,CASSSTQGLKAGYTF,TGCGCCAGCAGCTCAACACAGGGGTTGAAGGCCGGCTACACCTTC
TRBV6-1,NA,TRBJ1-5,NA,13,CASIMEGDQPQHF,TGTGCCAGCATAATGGAGGGAGATCAGCCCCAGCATTTT
TRBV27,medium-sized,TRBJ1-2,TRBD1,15,CASSSSTGTNYGYTF,TGTGCCAGCAGTTCCTCGACAGGGACCAACTATGGCTACACCTTC
TRBV14,NA,TRBJ2-7,NA,12,CASSQGVFEQYF,TGTGCCAGCAGCCAAGGTGTTTTTGAGCAGTACTTC
TRBV7-9,few,TRBJ2-2,TRBD2,17,CASSLGLAGGSTGELFF,TGTGCCAGCAGCTTGGGACTAGCGGGGGGATCCACCGGGGAGCTGTTTTTT
TRBV6-5,NA,TRBJ1-2,NA,13,CASGQGSVGGYTF,TGTGCCAGCGGGCAGGGGTCTGTCGGTGGCTACACCTTC
TRBV15,NA,TRBJ2-3,TRBD1,18,CATSRDRGTGALRDTQYF,TGTGCCACCAGCAGAGATCGAGGGACAGGGGCCCTCCGAGATACGCAGTATTTT
TRBV27,once,TRBJ2-5,TRBD2,15,CASSKGLAVGETQYF,TGTGCCAGCAGTAAGGGACTAGCGGTGGGGGAGACCCAGTACTTC
TRBV5-1,once,TRBJ2-3,NA,15,CASSLGLTSTDTQYF,TGCGCCAGCAGCTTGGGGTTGACAAGCACAGATACGCAGTATTTT
TRBV4-2,NA,TRBJ1-1,NA,14,CASSRNQGYTEAFF,TGTGCCAGCAGCCGCAACCAGGGGTACACTGAAGCTTTCTTT
TRBV11-2,NA,TRBJ2-7,NA,15,CASSIAPVGPYEQYF,TGTGCCAGCAGCATCGCCCCGGTCGGCCCCTACGAGCAGTACTTC